This entry describes one T cell receptor (beta chain). The sample belongs to a study of blood T cell repertoires in COVID-19. The CDR3 is 16 residues long. V shed 0 bases and J shed 4 bases, with 12 bases lying between them. The germline gives CDR1 MNHNY, CDR2 SVGAGI (reference sequence). The assay was immunoSEQ multiplex PCR, and TCRdb's table has in-frame clones only and misses some. The sample contains around 220,000 clones, 80% of which appear only once. The clonotype was recovered from a woman in her thirties or forties with acute COVID-19. The V and J genes are TRBV6-6 and TRBJ2-2, with D perhaps TRBD2 (6 bases). The sequencing sample was made of PBMCs or T cells enriched from blood (not recorded which). The CDR3 region has the DNA TGTGCCAGCAGTTACTCGAAGGGCGGGGCCACCGGGGAGCTGTTTTTT. This gives the protein CASSYSKGGATGELFF.